This T cell receptor (beta chain) comes out of a study of blood T cell repertoires in COVID-19. Overall study context: Whether acute or convalescent, the COVID-19 samples came from the United States, Italy and Spain. T cells, B-cell-depleted T cells, or PBMCs provided the cDNA or gDNA that served as material.

This CDR3 has 15 residues. Germline loops: CDR1 MNHEY, CDR2 SVGAGI. V shed 7 bases and J shed 0 bases, with 16 bases lying between them. As processed by the authors: Reference gene primers were amplified, and this amplification served to estimate nucleated cell counts. Profiled with immunoSEQ multiplex PCR; TCRdb holds only in-frame clones, not every one. That table gives V, J and clone size, and the DNA gave D and trimming. The sample records 150,000 to 200,000 clones, about 81% being singletons. The chain joins TRBV6-5 to TRBJ2-7; tentatively, D is TRBD1 (6 bases). The TCR comes from a woman of 80 years or more with acute or convalescent COVID-19. The sample taken for sequencing was peripheral blood. In nucleotides, the CDR3 is TGTGCCAGCAACCTACTGAGGGGGAGCTCCTACGAGCAGTACTTC. Translating it yields CASNLLRGSSYEQYF.